The 9 T cell receptor beta chains in this list originate from one sample, sequenced in a study of T cell responses to AZD1222 COVID-19 vaccine. Produced via immunoSEQ multiplex PCR; TCRdb's table is partial and in-frame only. Altogether 90,000 to 120,000 clones are present, 88% being singletons, with the ten largest covering approximately 9%. Source: peripheral blood, taken on day 0 of AZD1222 vaccination. These receptors all come from an adult in good health.

The rearrangement joins TRBV19 to TRBJ2-7; 8 nucleotides line up with TRBD1. After removal of 1 base from V and 7 bases from J, the junction contained 12 bases not matched to a gene. This CDR3 region has 16 residues. The V gene's germline CDR1 is LNHDA and CDR2 SQIVND (reference sequence). CDR3 sequence (DNA): TGTGCCAGTAGTATAGGAGGCGGGACAGGTCTCGGGGAGCAGTACTTC. It encodes CASSIGGGTGLGEQYF.

The rearrangement joins TRBV5-1 to TRBJ2-7, with 7 bases aligning to TRBD2. The CDR3 is 15 amino acids. Losses at the gene ends were 0 bases for V and 7 bases for J; bases not matched to a gene: 10. The germline CDR1 and CDR2 sequences are SGHRS and YFSETQ. CDR3 DNA: TGCGCCAGCAGCTTGGCTACCGCGGGAGTGGTGGAGCAGTACTTC. Translated, it gives CASSLATAGVVEQYF.

This chain uses TRBV11-3 with TRBJ1-1; 7 bases agree with TRBD1. V shed 5 bases, J shed 7 bases, and the junction held 10 bases outside the gene matches. CDR3 length equals 14 residues. From germline, CDR1 is SGHNT and CDR2 YENEEA. CDR3 sequence reads: CASSKGDRAGEAFF. The DNA for the CDR3 is TGTGCCAGCAGCAAAGGTGACAGGGCTGGTGAAGCTTTCTTT. The full variable domain, rest sourced from reference TRBV11-3 and TRBJ1-1, is EAGVVQSPRYKIIEKKQPVAFWCNPISGHNTLYWYLQNLGQGPELLIRYENEEAVDDSQLPKDRFSAERLKGVDSTLKIQPAELGDSAVYLCASSKGDRAGEAFFGQGTRLTVV.

The rearrangement uses TRBV5-6 and TRBJ2-1; no reliable D call. Trimming left V 2 bases short and J 3 bases short, with 9 bases between. Germline assignment: CDR1 SGHDT and CDR2 YYEEEE. The CDR3 totals 14 residues. The CDR3 sequence: CASSFLEFYNEQFF. CDR3 DNA: TGTGCCAGCAGCTTTTTAGAGTTCTACAATGAGCAGTTCTTC.

In DNA, the CDR3 is TGTGCCAGCAGCTTGGTAGGGACTAGCGGGAAGGACGAGCAGTACTTC. It is translated as CASSLVGTSGKDEQYF. The V gene is TRBV7-2, the J gene TRBJ2-7, with 13 bases matching TRBD2. CDR1 is SGHTA and CDR2 is FQGNSA in the germline V gene. This CDR3 is 16 amino acids long. The V segment lost 3 bases and the J segment 5 bases; nucleotides outside the gene matches: 7.

V is TRBV6-5 and J is TRBJ2-7, with 9 bases lining up with TRBD1. V shed 1 base, J shed 4 bases, and the junction held 5 bases outside the gene matches. The CDR3 has 15 residues. Germline V gene sequence: CDR1 MNHEY, CDR2 SVGAGI. The CDR3 loop reads CASSYWETGGYEQYF. Here the CDR3 DNA reads TGTGCCAGCAGTTACTGGGAGACAGGGGGATACGAGCAGTACTTC.

In its sample, this clone was seen a few times. This chain links TRBV6-2 or TRBV6-3 with TRBJ2-2, with unresolved D. The CDR3 covers 12 residues. Deletions cut 2 bases from V and 7 bases from J, with 5 bases between. Germline assignment: CDR1 MNHEY and CDR2 SVGEGT. DNA for the CDR3: TGTGCCAGCAGTTACGGGGTCGGGGAGCTGTTTTTT. Translating it yields CASSYGVGELFF.

J is TRBJ2-4 and V is TRBV4-1, with 7 positions matching TRBD1. V shed 5 bases and J 1 base; nucleotides not matched to a gene: 14. CDR3 size: 18 residues. Germline V gene data show CDR1 as MGHRA and CDR2 as YSYEKL. In nucleotides, the CDR3 is TGCGCCAGCAGCTTAGGGACCGGGACAGCTTCTGCCAAAAACATTCAGTACTTC. Encoded protein: CASSLGTGTASAKNIQYF.

The chain links TRBV2 to TRBJ1-5; weak D call: TRBD1 (6 bases). Germline lookup yields CDR1 SNHLY and CDR2 FYNNEI. This CDR3 is 15 amino acids long. Trimming stripped 6 bases from V and 2 bases from J, with 14 bases between. The CDR3: CASSGTRGGNQPQHF. CDR3 nucleotides: TGTGCCAGCAGCGGCACCAGGGGAGGCAATCAGCCCCAGCATTTT.